This T cell receptor (beta chain) is from a study of response to subunit inactivated influenza vaccine. Germline values: CDR1 DFQATT, CDR2 SNEGSKA (reference sequence). The CDR3 contains 16 residues. Remarks on this clonotype: Its antigen remains unidentified. At one end the junction does not follow the germline gene, possibly because of a read error.

Study outcomes and limitations: With each seasonal influenza vaccination, the authors suggested, few new T cells are recruited.

TCRdb analysed the RT-PCR reads with MiXCR anew, one entry per CDR3 protein. The sample consists of approximately 570,000 distinct CDR3 sequences, 6% to 9% of them appearing once. This TCR was sampled from a man between 45 and 75 years old who received an inactivated influenza vaccine. The rearrangement joins TRBV20-1 to TRBJ1-1, with D unclear. Sequenced here: PBMCs from blood, sampled approximately 25 months after vaccination. The CDR3 nucleotides are TGCTGTGCTAGAGATCGTCCTGGACGGATGAACACTGAAGCTTTCTTT. This gives the protein CCARDRPGRMNTEAFF.